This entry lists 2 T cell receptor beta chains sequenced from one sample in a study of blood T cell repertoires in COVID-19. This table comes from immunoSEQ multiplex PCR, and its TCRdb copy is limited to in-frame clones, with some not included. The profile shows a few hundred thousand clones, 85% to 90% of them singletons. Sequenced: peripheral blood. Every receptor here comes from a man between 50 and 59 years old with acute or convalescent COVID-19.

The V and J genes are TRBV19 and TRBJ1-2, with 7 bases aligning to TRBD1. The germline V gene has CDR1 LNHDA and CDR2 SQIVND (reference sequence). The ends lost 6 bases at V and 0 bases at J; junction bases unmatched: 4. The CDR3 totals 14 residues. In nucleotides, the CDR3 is TGTGCCAGTAGACGGGACAGCTCTAACTATGGCTACACCTTC. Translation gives CASRRDSSNYGYTF.

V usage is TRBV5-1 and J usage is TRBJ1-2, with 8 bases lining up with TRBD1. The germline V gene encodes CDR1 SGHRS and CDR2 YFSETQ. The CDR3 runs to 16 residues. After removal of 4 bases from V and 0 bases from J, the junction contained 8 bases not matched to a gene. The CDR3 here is CASSPGGTGPNYGYTF. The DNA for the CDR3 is TGCGCCAGCAGCCCGGGCGGGACAGGACCTAACTATGGCTACACCTTC.